This TCR beta chain was captured in a study of beta chain features in type 1 diabetes. Expressed TCRB transcripts were sequenced after all isolated RNA was converted to cDNA. Naive, central memory and regulatory T cell samples averaged roughly 3.5 million immunoSEQ reads each. Assay: immunoSEQ multiplex PCR; the TCRdb copy retains only in-frame clones and omits some. The profile shows a few hundred thousand clones, around 22% of them singletons. A word on this clone: No antigen is known for it.

Regarding the study as a whole: Type 1 diabetes patients had TCRB CDR3s that were shorter (moderately but significantly so) in all four CD4+ subsets.

Material: naive CD4+ T cells from blood. The sequence derives from a woman aged 25-40 years with type 1 diabetes.

CDR3 residues: CASSMQGGNTGELFF. The CDR3, as DNA: TGTGCCAGTAGTATGCAGGGGGGGAACACCGGGGAGCTGTTTTTT. J is TRBJ2-2 and V is TRBV19; possibly TRBD1 for D (7 bases). CDR1 and CDR2 from the germline V gene are LNHDA and SQIVND (reference sequence). V shed 3 bases and J shed 1 base, with 9 bases lying between them. This CDR3 has 15 residues.